This T cell receptor beta chain is drawn from a study of control samples from healthy donors and cancer patients. Germline V gene lookup returns CDR1 GTSNPN and CDR2 SVGIG (reference sequence). Trimming took 0 bases from V and 0 from J, leaving 5 bases between them. The CDR3 contains 13 residues. The method was immunoSEQ multiplex PCR; TCRdb's version includes in-frame clones alone and lacks a portion of them. Of just under 150,000 clones listed, about 91% were seen once; the top ten hold more than 3%. As for this clone: The same CDR3 can be traced to other DNA sequences in this sample.

Sequencing was performed on blood. The J gene is TRBJ1-1, the V gene TRBV30; possibly TRBD1 for D (5 bases). The source is a man aged 25 to 40 in good health. The CDR3 DNA reads TGTGCCTGGAGTGTAGGGGTGAACACTGAAGCTTTCTTT. Its translation is CAWSVGVNTEAFF.